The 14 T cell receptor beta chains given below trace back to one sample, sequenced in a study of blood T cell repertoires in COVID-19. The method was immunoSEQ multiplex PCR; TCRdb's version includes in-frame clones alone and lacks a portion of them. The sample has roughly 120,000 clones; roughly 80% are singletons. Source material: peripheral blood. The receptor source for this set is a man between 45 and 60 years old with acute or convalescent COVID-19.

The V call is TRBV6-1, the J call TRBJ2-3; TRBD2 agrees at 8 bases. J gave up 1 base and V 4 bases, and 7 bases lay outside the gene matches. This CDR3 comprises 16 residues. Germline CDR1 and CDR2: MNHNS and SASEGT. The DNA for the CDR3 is TGTGCCAGCAGTGGTCATACTAGCGGACGCACAGATACGCAGTATTTT. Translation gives CASSGHTSGRTDTQYF.

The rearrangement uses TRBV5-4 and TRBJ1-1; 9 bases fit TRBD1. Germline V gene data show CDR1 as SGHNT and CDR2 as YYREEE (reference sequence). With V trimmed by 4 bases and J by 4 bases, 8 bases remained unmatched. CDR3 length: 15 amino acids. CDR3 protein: CASSGNRGRGTEAFF. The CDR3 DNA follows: TGTGCCAGCAGCGGAAACAGGGGGCGCGGCACTGAAGCTTTCTTT.

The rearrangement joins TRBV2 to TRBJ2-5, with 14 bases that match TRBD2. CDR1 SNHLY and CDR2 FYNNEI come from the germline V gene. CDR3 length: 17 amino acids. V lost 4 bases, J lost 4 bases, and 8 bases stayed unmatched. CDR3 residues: CASSGLAGGRVTETQYF. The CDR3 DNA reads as TGTGCCAGCAGTGGACTAGCGGGGGGGCGGGTTACAGAGACCCAGTACTTC.

CDR3 DNA sequence: TGTGCCAGCAGTTACTCATCCAGCTATGGCTACACCTTC. It yields the protein CASSYSSSYGYTF. The chain employs TRBV6-6 and TRBJ1-2; D ambiguous. Per germline, CDR1 MNHNY and CDR2 SVGAGI (reference sequence). Trimming stripped 0 bases from V and 4 bases from J, with 6 bases between. The CDR3 is made up of 13 amino acids.

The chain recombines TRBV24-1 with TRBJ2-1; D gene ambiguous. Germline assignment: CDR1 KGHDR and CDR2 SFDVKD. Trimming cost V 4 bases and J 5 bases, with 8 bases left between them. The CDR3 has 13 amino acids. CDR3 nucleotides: TGTGCCACCAGTGACCCCGTTAACAATGAGCAGTTCTTC. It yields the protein CATSDPVNNEQFF.

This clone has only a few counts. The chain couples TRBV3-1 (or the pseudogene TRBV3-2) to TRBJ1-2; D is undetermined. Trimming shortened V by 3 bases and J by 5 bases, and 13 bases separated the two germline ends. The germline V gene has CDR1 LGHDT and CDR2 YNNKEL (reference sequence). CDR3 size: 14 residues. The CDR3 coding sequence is TGTGCCAGCAGCCAGGAGGCCAGGAAATATGGCTACACCTTC. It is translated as CASSQEARKYGYTF.

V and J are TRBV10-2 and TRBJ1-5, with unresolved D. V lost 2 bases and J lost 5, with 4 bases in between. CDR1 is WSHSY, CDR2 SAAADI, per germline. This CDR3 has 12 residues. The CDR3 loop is CASSETDQPQHF. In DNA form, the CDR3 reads TGCGCCAGCAGTGAGACAGATCAGCCCCAGCATTTT.

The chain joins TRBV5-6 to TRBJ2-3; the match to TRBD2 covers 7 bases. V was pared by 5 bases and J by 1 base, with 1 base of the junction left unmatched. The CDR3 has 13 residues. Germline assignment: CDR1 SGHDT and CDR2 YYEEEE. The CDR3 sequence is CASRSGGTDTQYF. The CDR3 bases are TGTGCCAGCAGAAGCGGGGGCACAGATACGCAGTATTTT.

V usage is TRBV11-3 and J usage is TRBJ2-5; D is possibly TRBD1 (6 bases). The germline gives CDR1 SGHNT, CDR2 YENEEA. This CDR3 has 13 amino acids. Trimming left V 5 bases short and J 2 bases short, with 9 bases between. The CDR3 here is CASSPGTQETQYF. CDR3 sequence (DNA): TGTGCCAGCAGCCCCGGGACACAAGAGACCCAGTACTTC.

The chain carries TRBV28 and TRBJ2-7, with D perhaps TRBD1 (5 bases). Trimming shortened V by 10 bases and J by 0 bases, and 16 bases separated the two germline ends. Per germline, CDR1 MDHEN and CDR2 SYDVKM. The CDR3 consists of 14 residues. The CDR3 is CATYSTDTSYEQYF. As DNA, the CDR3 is TGTGCCACCTATTCGACAGACACCTCCTACGAGCAGTACTTC.

CDR3 residues: CASNQFDRGTGELFF. In nucleotides, the CDR3 is TGTGCCAGCAACCAGTTCGACAGGGGCACCGGGGAGCTGTTTTTT. The gene calls are TRBV6-1 and TRBJ2-2; 8 bases are a match to TRBD1. The CDR3 length is 15 residues. Germline V gene data show CDR1 as MNHNS and CDR2 as SASEGT. J gave up 4 bases and V 7 bases, and 8 bases lay outside the gene matches.

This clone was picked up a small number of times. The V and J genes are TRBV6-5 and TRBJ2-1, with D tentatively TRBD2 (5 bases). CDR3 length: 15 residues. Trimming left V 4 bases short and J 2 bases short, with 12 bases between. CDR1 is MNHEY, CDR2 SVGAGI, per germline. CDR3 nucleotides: TGTGCCAGCAGTTCTTGGACTGCTACCTACAATGAGCAGTTCTTC. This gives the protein CASSSWTATYNEQFF.

As DNA, the CDR3 is TGTGCCAGTAGTATGTCTAGCGGGGGGCCCCCCTACGAGCAGTACTTC. Amino acid sequence: CASSMSSGGPPYEQYF. V usage is TRBV19 and J usage is TRBJ2-7; 11 bases are a match to TRBD2. The CDR3 totals 16 residues. V gave up 3 bases and J gave up 2 bases; unmatched junction bases: 6. CDR1 is LNHDA and CDR2 is SQIVND in the germline V gene (reference sequence). The full variable domain, in which reference TRBV19 and TRBJ2-7 provide the parts outside the CDR3, is DGGITQSPKYLFRKEGQNVTLSCEQNLNHDAMYWYRQDPGQGLRLIYYSQIVNDFQKGDIAEGYSVSREKKESFPLTVTSAQKNPTAFYLCASSMSSGGPPYEQYFGPGTRLTVT.

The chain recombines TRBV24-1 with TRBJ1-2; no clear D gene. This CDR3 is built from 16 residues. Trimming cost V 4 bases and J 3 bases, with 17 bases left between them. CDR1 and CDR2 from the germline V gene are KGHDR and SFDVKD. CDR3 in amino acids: CATSEKEGGVDYGYTF. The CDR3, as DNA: TGTGCCACCAGTGAGAAAGAGGGTGGAGTGGACTATGGCTACACCTTC.